The T cell receptor beta chain under discussion was sequenced for a study of T cells in Graves' hyperthyroidism and ophthalmopathy. Across the study: Peripheral blood sampling occurred at initial diagnosis, before any treatment.

This clonotype has a count of ten or more. The CDR3 totals 15 residues. Germline CDR1 reads SGHAT; CDR2 reads FQNNGV. Trimming cost V 4 bases and J 1 base, with 14 bases left between them. Template material for amplifying TCR beta CDR3 regions consisted of RNA transcripts. During a first-round RT-PCR of the TCR CDR3, the HTBI primer set was used. TCRdb ran MiXCR on the multiplex PCR reads and lists one entry per CDR3 protein. The sample lists about 530,000 distinct CDR3 sequences; 15% to 20% were seen once. V and J are TRBV11-2 and TRBJ2-7, with D perhaps being TRBD1 or TRBD2 (7 bases each). The sequenced sample was blood. The clonotype was recovered from a woman in her late teens or twenties with Graves' ophthalmopathy. The CDR3 DNA reads as TGTGCCAGCAGCTCAGGGGGGGACAGTTCCTACGAGCAGTACTTC. Translated: CASSSGGDSSYEQYF.